This TCR beta chain emerged from a study of OX40 agonist ivuxolimab in advanced cancers. Background for the entire study: Ivuxolimab, which targeted the costimulatory receptor OX40 (CD134), was an agonistic, fully human IgG2 monoclonal antibody. Prior anti-PD-1, anti-PD-L1 or anti-CTLA-4 therapy was permitted, and less than 45% of dose-escalation patients had received checkpoint inhibitors. Partial responses occurred in three dose-escalation patients, of whom one had hepatocellular carcinoma and two had cutaneous melanoma. The paper reports the monotherapy dose-escalation portion (N of about 54 patients) of the phase I ivuxolimab trial. The dose-escalation cohort was 80% to 90% male with a mean age of approximately 60 years, ranging from roughly 23 to 90. The purpose of peripheral TCRbeta sequencing was to test whether ivuxolimab changed TCR sequence diversity and led to clonal T-cell expansion. Intravenous ivuxolimab was administered to patients every 2 weeks at six dose levels: 0.01, 0.1, 0.3, 1.5, 3 and 10 mg/kg. Of the 50 to 55 patients in dose escalation, about 20 had hepatocellular carcinoma, some 15 had melanoma, 9 had renal cell carcinoma and 9 had head and neck cancer. The full study reports these points: At doses of 0.1 to 3.0 mg/kg, clonal expansion of both CD4+ and CD8+ T cells in blood was seen between baseline and week 6. Low levels of normalized T-cell clonal expansion were also seen in some patients who did not respond. Antigen specificity was not determined for the clonally expanded peripheral T cells. After ivuxolimab, expanded clones were on average more numerous among CD8+ T cells than among CD4+ T cells. Partial responders in the 0.1-3.0 mg/kg groups had among the lowest normalized peripheral clonal expansion, especially among CD8+ T cells.

The trial excluded patients who had a history of autoimmune disease or were on systemic immunosuppression. Peripheral blood for TCR sequencing was collected from all dose cohorts at baseline, on cycle 4 day 1, and on cycle 7 day 1. The samples were drawn from a first-in-human, open-label, multicenter phase I dose-escalation trial of ivuxolimab. Adults with locally advanced or metastatic melanoma, renal cell, hepatocellular, or head and neck squamous cell carcinoma were enrolled in the trial. CD4+ and CD8+ T cells were sorted separately from peripheral blood before TCR sequencing. Genomic DNA was extracted from sorted cells for sequencing of the TCRbeta CDR3 region. The immunoSEQ Assay was used to sequence the TCRbeta CDR3 regions. Sourced from immuneACCESS, this table was stored by TCRdb with only in-frame sequences that have V and J called. A share of the clones is absent; for the studies checked, an unresolved V gene accounts for under half, and the remainder has no known explanation. The sample table contains 63,000 or so clones; only one count was recorded for 80% to 90% of them. The ten largest clones capture over 2% of the sample.

About this clone itself: Its antigen has not been determined. It has no much larger one-base neighbor in the sample; base qualities were not kept.

V is trimmed back by 0 bases and J by 4 bases, and the junction contains 6 bases that no gene match accounts for. The CDR3 measures 16 amino acids from cysteine to phenylalanine. Solely the CDR3 DNA is kept, with 48 bases framed from the first base. According to the germline V gene (reference sequence), CDR1 reads LNHNV and CDR2 reads YYDKDF. The sample in question was CD4+ or CD8+ T cells sorted from blood, obtained in a trial of the OX40 agonist ivuxolimab. This receptor was identified in an adult with an advanced solid tumor such as melanoma, head and neck, liver or kidney cancer. This sequence uses TRBV15 and TRBJ2-1; the central 7 bases match TRBD2. Here is the DNA: TGTGCCACCAGCAGAGATCCTAGCGGAAGATACAATGAGCAGTTCTTC. Its protein product is CATSRDPSGRYNEQFF.